Sequencing of this T cell receptor beta chain was carried out in a study of cytomegalovirus exposure and HLA in healthy donors. The study, taken as a whole, reports: Clonal expansion, a later analysis showed, was greater in HLA-associated TCR beta chains than in equally common others. With further analysis later on, most CMV-associated TCR beta chains appeared HLA-restricted. In vitro testing confirmed a few CMV-associated chains as specific for CMV antigens.

The study ran its PCR with 60 Vbeta and 13 Jbeta primers. Some clones are missing from TCRdb's copy, which holds only in-frame ones; the method was immunoSEQ multiplex PCR. The sample's table shows fewer than 150,000 clones. About this clone: Its antigen remains unidentified.

V was trimmed by 1 base and J by 0 bases, leaving 9 bases between them. CDR3 size: 15 residues. Germline V lookup: CDR1 SEHNR, CDR2 FQNEAQ (reference sequence). This clonotype originated in a woman between 55 and 75 years old in good health and CMV-seronegative. J is TRBJ1-1 and V is TRBV7-9; D gene ambiguous. Sequenced material: PBMCs. CDR3 loop: CASSLVSGMNTEAFF. The CDR3 bases are TGTGCCAGCAGCTTAGTTTCCGGTATGAACACTGAAGCTTTCTTT.